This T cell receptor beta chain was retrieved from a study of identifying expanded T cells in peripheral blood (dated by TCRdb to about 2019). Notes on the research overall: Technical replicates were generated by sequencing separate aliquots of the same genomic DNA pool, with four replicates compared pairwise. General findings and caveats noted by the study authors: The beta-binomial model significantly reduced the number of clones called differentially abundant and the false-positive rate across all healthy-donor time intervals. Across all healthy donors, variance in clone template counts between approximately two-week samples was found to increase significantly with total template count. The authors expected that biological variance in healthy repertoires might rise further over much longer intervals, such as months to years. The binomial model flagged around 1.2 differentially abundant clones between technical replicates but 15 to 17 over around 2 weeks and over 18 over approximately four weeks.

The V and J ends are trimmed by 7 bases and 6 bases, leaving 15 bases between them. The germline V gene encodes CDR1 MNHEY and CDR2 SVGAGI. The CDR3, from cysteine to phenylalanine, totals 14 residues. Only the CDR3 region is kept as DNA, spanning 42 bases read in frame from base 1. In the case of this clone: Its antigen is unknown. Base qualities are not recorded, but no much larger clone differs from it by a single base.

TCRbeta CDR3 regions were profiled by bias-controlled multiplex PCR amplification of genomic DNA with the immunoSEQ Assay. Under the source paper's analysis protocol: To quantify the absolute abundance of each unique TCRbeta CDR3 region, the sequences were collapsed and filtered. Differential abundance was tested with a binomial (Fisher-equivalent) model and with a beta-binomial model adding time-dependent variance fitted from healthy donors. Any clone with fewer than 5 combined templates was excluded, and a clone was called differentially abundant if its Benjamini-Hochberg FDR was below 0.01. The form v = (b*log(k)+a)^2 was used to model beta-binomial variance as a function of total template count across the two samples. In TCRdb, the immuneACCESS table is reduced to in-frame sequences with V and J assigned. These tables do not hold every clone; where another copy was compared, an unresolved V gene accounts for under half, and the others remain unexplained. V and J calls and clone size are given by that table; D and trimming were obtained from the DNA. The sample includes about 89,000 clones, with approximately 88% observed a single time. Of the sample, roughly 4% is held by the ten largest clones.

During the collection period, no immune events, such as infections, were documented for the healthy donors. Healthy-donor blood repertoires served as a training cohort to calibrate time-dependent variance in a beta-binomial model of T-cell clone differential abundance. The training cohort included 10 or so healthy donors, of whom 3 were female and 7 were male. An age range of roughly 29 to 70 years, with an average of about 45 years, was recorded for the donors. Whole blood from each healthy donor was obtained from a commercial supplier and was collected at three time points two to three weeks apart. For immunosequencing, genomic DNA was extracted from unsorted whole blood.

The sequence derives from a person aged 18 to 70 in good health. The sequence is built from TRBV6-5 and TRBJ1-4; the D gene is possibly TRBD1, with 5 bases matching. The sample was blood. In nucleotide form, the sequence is TGTGCCAGCATCTCGGGACGGCGGCATGAAAAACTGTTTTTT. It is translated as CASISGRRHEKLFF.